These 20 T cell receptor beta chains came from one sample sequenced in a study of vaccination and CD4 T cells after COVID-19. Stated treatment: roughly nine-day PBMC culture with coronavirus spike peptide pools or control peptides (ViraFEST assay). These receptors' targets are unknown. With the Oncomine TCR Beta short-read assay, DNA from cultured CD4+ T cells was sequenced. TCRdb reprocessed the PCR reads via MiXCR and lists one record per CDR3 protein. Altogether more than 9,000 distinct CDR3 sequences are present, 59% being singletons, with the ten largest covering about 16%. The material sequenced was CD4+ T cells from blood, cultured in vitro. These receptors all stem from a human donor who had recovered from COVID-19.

As DNA, the CDR3 is TGTGCCAGCAGACCGGGACAGGGCTACGAGCAGTACTTC. Translating it yields CASRPGQGYEQYF. The rearrangement uses TRBV6-1 and TRBJ2-7; 9 nucleotides line up with TRBD1. The CDR3 length is 13 residues. Trimming at V came to 6 bases and at J to 3 bases, leaving 3 bases not matched to a gene. Germline V gene sequence: CDR1 MNHNS, CDR2 SASEGT.

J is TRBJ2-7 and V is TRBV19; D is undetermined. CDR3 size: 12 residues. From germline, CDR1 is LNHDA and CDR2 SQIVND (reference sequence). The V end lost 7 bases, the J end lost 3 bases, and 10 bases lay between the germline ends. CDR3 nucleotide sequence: TGTGCCAGTACCGGACGGAACTACGAGCAGTACTTC. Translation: CASTGRNYEQYF.

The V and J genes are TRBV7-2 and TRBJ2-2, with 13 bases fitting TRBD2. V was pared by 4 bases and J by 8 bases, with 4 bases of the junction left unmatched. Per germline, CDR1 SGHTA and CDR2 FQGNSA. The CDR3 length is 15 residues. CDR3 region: CASSSPGLAGGELFF. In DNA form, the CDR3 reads TGTGCCAGCAGCTCCCCGGGACTAGCGGGGGGGGAGCTGTTTTTT.

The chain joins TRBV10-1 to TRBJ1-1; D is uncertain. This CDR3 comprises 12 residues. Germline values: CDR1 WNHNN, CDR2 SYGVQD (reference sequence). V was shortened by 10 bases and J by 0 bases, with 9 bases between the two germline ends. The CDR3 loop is CANHIVNTEAFF. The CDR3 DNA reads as TGCGCCAATCATATTGTGAACACTGAAGCTTTCTTT.

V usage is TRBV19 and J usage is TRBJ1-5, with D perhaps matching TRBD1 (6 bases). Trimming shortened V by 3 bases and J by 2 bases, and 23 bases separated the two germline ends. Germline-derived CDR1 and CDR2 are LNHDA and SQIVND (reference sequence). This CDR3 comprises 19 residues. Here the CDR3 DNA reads TGTGCCAGTAGTATTGGTTCGGCGGGCGCGGGGGGCGGCAATCAGCCCCAGCATTTT. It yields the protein CASSIGSAGAGGGNQPQHF.

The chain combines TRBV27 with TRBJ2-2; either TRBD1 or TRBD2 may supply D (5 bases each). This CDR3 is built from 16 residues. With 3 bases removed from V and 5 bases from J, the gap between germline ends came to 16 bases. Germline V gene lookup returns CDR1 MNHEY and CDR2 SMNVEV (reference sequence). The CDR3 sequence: CASSFREPARTGELFF. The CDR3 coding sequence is TGTGCCAGCAGTTTCAGGGAGCCAGCTCGTACCGGGGAGCTGTTTTTT.

Here the CDR3 DNA reads TGCAGTGCTGCCCAGGGGACAGCGCGGCGCGAGCAGTACTTC. Protein: CSAAQGTARREQYF. This chain joins TRBV20-1 and TRBJ2-7; 7 bases line up with TRBD1. V was clipped by 5 bases and J by 6 bases; unmatched bases: 13. CDR3 length: 14 residues. Germline loops: CDR1 DFQATT, CDR2 SNEGSKA (reference sequence).

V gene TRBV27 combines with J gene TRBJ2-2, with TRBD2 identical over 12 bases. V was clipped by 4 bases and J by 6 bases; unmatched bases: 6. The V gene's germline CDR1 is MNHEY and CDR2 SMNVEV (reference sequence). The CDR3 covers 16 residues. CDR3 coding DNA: TGTGCCAGCAGTTCCCTTCTAGCGGGAGGGCCCGGGGAGCTGTTTTTT. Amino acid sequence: CASSSLLAGGPGELFF.

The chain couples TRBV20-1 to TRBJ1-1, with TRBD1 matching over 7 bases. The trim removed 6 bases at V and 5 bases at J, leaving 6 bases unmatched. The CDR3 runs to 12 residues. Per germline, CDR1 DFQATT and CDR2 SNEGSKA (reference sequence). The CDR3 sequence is CSAEGARTEAFF. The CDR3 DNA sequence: TGCAGTGCCGAGGGGGCTCGGACTGAAGCTTTCTTT.

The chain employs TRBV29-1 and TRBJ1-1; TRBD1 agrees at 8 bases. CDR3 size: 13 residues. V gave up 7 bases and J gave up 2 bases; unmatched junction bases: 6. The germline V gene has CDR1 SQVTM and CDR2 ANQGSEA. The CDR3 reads CSAGTGGNTEAFF. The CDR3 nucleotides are TGCAGCGCCGGGACAGGCGGAAACACTGAAGCTTTCTTT.

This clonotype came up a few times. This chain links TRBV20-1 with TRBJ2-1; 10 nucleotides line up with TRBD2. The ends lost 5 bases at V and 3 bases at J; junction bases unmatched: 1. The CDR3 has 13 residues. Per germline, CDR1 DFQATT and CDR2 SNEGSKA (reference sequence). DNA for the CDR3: TGCAGTGCTCCTAGCGGGGGCTACAATGAGCAGTTCTTC. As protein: CSAPSGGYNEQFF.

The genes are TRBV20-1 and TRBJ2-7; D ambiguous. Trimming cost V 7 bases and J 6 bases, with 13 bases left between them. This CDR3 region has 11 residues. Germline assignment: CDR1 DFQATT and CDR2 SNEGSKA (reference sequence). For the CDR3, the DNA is TGCAGTGTGAGAGTGGCAGGCGAGCAGTACTTC. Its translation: CSVRVAGEQYF.

The CDR3 is CASSLAGTGGNTIYF. CDR3 coding DNA: TGTGCCAGCAGCTTAGCGGGGACAGGGGGAAACACCATATATTTT. The chain combines TRBV7-2 with TRBJ1-3; 9 bases match TRBD1. The CDR3 has 15 amino acids. The V gene end was trimmed by 0 bases and the J gene end by 4 bases; junction bases not matched to a gene: 1. Germline loops: CDR1 SGHTA, CDR2 FQGNSA. Full variable domain (missing parts from reference TRBV7-2 and TRBJ1-3): GAGVSQSPSNKVTEKGKDVELRCDPISGHTALYWYRQSLGQGLEFLIYFQGNSAPDKSGLPSDRFSAERTGGSVSTLTIQRTQQEDSAVYLCASSLAGTGGNTIYFGEGSWLTVV.

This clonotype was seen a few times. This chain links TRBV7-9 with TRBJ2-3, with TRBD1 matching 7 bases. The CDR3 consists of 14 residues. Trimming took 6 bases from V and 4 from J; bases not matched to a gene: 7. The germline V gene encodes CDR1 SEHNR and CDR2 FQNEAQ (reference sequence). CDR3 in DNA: TGTGCCAGCAGTCTTACGCAGGGGGCAGATACGCAGTATTTT. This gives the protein CASSLTQGADTQYF.

CDR3 nucleotide sequence: TGTGCCACCAGTGACCCGGGGGAGGGGTTAGATACGCAGTATTTT. It specifies CATSDPGEGLDTQYF. The rearrangement uses TRBV24-1 and TRBJ2-3; 7 bases line up with TRBD2. CDR1 and CDR2 (germline): KGHDR, SFDVKD. V dropped 4 bases and J dropped 5; count of bases not matched to a gene: 8. The CDR3 spans 15 residues.

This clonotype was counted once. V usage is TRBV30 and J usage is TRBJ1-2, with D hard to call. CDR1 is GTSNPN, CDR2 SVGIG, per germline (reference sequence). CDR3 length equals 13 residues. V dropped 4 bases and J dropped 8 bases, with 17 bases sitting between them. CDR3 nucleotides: TGTGCCTGGAACCCCCGGGCCCGGGAGGGCTACACCTTC. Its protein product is CAWNPRAREGYTF.

The CDR3 nucleotides are TGTGCCTGGAGTGTACTTGGGACTAGCGGTCCTGGAAAGCAGTTCTTC. Amino acids: CAWSVLGTSGPGKQFF. The gene calls are TRBV30 and TRBJ2-1; TRBD2 agrees at 11 bases. The CDR3 is made up of 16 amino acids. Germline V gene data show CDR1 as GTSNPN and CDR2 as SVGIG (reference sequence). V was clipped by 0 bases and J by 11 bases; unmatched bases: 12.

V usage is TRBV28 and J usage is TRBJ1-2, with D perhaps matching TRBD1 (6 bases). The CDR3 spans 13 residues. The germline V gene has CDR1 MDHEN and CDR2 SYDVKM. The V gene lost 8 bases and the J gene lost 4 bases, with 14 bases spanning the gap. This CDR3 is CASRTGNLYGYTF. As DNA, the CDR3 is TGTGCCAGCCGAACAGGGAATCTCTATGGCTACACCTTC.

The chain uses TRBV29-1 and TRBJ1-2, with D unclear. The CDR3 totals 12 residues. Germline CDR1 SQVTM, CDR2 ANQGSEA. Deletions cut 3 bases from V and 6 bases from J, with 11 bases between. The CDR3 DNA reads TGCAGCGTTGAGACGCCCGGGGATGGCTACACCTTC. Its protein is CSVETPGDGYTF.

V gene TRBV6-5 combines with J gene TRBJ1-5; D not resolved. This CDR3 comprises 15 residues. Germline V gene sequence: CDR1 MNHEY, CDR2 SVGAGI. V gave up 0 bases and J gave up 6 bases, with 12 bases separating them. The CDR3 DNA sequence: TGTGCCAGCAGTTACTCGAGTCAACCAAGTCAGCCCCAGCATTTT. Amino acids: CASSYSSQPSQPQHF.